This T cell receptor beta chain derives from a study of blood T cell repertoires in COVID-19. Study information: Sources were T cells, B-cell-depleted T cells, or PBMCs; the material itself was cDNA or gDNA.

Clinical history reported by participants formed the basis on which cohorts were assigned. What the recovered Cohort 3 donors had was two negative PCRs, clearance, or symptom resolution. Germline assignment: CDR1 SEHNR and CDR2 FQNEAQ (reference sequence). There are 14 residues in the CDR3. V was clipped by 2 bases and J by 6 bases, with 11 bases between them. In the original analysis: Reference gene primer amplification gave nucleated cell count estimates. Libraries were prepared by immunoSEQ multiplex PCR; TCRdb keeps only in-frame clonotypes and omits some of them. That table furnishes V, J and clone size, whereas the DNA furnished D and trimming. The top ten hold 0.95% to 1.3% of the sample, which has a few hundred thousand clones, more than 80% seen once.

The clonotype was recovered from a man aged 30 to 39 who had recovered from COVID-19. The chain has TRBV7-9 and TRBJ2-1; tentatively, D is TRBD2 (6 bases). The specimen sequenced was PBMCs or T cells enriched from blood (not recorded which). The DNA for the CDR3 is TGTGCCAGCAGCTTAACGGGAGAGGGCAATGAGCAGTTCTTC. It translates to CASSLTGEGNEQFF.